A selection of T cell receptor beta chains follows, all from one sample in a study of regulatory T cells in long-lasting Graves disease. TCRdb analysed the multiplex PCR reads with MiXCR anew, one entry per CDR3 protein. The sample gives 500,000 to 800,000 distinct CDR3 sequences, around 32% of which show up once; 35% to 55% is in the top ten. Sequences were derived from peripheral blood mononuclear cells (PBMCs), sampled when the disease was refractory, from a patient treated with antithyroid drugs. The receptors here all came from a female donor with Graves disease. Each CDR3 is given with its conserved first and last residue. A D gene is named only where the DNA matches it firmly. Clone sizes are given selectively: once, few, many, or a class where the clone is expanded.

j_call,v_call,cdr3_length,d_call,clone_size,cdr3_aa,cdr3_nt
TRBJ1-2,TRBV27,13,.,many,CASSLYTGQGYTF,TGTGCCAGCAGTTTATATACCGGACAGGGCTACACCTTC
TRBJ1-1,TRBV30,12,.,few,CAWSQRNTEAFF,TGTGCCTGGAGCCAGCGGAACACTGAAGCTTTCTTT
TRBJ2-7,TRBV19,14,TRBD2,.,CASSISGRRYEQYF,TGTGCCAGTAGTATCAGCGGGAGAAGGTACGAGCAGTACTTC
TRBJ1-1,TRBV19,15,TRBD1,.,CASSISQGVSTEAFF,TGTGCCAGTAGTATCTCCCAGGGGGTGAGCACTGAAGCTTTCTTT
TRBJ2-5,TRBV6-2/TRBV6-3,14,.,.,CASSSKTSGETQYF,TGTGCCAGCAGTTCAAAGACCTCCGGCGAGACCCAGTACTTC
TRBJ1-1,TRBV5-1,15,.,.,CASRAGASRDTEAFF,TGCGCCAGCAGGGCTGGGGCCTCTAGGGACACTGAAGCTTTCTTT
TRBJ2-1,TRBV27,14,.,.,CASSPLVGYNEQFF,TGTGCCAGCAGTCCCCTAGTGGGCTACAATGAGCAGTTCTTC
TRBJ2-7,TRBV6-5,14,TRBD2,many,CASSLASGNYEQYF,TGTGCCAGCAGTTTGGCTAGCGGGAACTACGAGCAGTACTTC
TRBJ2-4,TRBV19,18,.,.,CASSIRRGGDGAKNIQYF,TGTGCCAGTAGTATTCGGCGTGGGGGCGATGGAGCCAAAAACATTCAGTACTTC
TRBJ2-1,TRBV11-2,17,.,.,CASSSLAGASSYNEQFF,TGTGCCAGCAGCTCCCTCGCCGGGGCGAGCTCCTACAATGAGCAGTTCTTC
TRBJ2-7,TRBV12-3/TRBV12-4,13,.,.,CASSRTGTYERYF,TGTGCCAGCAGCCGCACAGGTACCTACGAGCGGTACTTC
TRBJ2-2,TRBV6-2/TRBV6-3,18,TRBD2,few,CASSSYGLAGVGTGELFF,TGTGCCAGCAGTTCCTACGGACTAGCGGGAGTAGGCACCGGGGAGCTGTTTTTT
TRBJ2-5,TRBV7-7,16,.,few,CASSADPAGPQETQYF,TGTGCCAGCAGCGCAGACCCGGCAGGGCCCCAAGAGACCCAGTACTTC
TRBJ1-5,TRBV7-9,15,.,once,CASSLGTLVDQPQHF,TGTGCCAGCAGCTTAGGGACACTCGTCGATCAGCCCCAGCATTTT
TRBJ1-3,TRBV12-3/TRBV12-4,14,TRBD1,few,CASSPIQGGNTIYF,TGTGCCAGCAGTCCGATACAGGGGGGAAACACCATATATTTT
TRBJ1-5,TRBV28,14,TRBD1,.,CASSPGGGVKPQHF,TGTGCCAGCAGTCCAGGGGGGGGAGTGAAGCCCCAGCATTTT
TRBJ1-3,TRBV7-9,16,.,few,CASSELGAASGNTIYF,TGTGCCAGCAGCGAACTGGGGGCGGCCTCTGGAAACACCATATATTTT
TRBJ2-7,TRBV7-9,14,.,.,CASSGIGSTYEQYF,TGTGCCAGCAGCGGGATTGGCTCAACCTACGAGCAGTACTTC
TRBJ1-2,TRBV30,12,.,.,CAWRGGAEGYTF,TGTGCCTGGAGGGGGGGGGCGGAGGGCTACACCTTC
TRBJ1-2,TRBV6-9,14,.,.,CASSSHRFDYGYTF,TGTGCCAGCAGTTCGCACAGGTTCGACTATGGCTACACCTTC
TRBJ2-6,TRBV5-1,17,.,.,CASSAQGWDSGANVLTF,TGCGCCAGCAGCGCGCAGGGTTGGGACTCTGGGGCCAACGTCCTGACTTTC
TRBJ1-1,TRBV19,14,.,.,CASSIKFRNTEAFF,TGTGCCAGTAGTATTAAGTTTAGGAACACTGAAGCTTTCTTT
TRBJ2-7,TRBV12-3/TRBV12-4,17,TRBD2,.,CASSSRVTSGGYEEQYF,TGTGCCAGCAGTTCAAGAGTAACTAGCGGGGGTTACGAGGAGCAGTACTTC
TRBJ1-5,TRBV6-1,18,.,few,CASITTDLAGGPHQPQHF,TGTGCCAGCATCACGACAGATCTGGCCGGGGGGCCTCATCAGCCCCAGCATTTT
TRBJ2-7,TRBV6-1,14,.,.,CASSESRQSYEQYF,TGTGCCAGCAGTGAGAGTAGGCAGTCCTACGAGCAGTACTTC
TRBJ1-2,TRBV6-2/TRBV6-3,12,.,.,CASSPLVKGPTF,TGTGCCAGCAGCCCCTTAGTTAAGGGACCCACCTTC
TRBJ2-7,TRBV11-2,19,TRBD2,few,CASSLRGGFYHLSSYEQYF,TGTGCCAGCAGCTTACGGGGGGGGTTTTACCATTTGAGCTCCTACGAGCAGTACTTC
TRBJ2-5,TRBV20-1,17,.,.,CSASISSGRGNQETQYF,TGCAGTGCTAGTATTTCTAGCGGAAGGGGGAACCAAGAGACCCAGTACTTC
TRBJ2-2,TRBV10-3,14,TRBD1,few,CAIRGTGGAGELFF,TGTGCCATCAGAGGGACAGGGGGCGCCGGGGAGCTGTTTTTT
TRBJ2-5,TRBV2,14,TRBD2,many,CASSRTSGKETQYF,TGTGCCAGCAGCCGGACTAGCGGGAAAGAGACCCAGTACTTC
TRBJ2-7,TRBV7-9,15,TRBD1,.,CASSPRETGAYEQYF,TGTGCCAGCAGCCCCAGGGAGACAGGGGCCTACGAGCAGTACTTC
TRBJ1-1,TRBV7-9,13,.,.,CASSLEGRIEAFF,TGTGCCAGCAGCCTAGAGGGACGTATTGAAGCTTTCTTT
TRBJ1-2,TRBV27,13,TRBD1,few,CASSLSGGVRYTF,TGTGCCAGCAGTTTATCAGGGGGCGTGCGCTACACCTTC
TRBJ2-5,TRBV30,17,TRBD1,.,CAWSTLLDRGKEETQYF,TGTGCCTGGAGTACTTTGTTAGACAGGGGCAAGGAGGAGACCCAGTACTTC
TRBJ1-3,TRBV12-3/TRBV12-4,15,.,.,CASSGLDESGNTIYF,TGTGCCAGTTCGGGTCTTGATGAATCTGGAAACACCATATATTTT
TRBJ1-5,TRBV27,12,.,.,CASWGRNQPQHF,TGTGCCAGCTGGGGCAGAAATCAGCCCCAGCATTTT
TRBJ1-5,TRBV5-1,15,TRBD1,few,CASSPGQVDNQPQHF,TGCGCCAGCAGCCCCGGACAGGTCGACAATCAGCCCCAGCATTTT
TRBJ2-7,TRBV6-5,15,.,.,CASSYSGFPTNEQYF,TGTGCCAGCAGTTACTCTGGGTTCCCTACTAACGAGCAGTACTTC
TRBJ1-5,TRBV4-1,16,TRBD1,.,CASSQDPGQGVQPQHF,TGCGCCAGCAGCCAAGATCCTGGACAGGGGGTCCAGCCCCAGCATTTT
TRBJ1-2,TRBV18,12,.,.,CASSLKGGGYTF,TGTGCCAGCTCCCTCAAGGGGGGCGGCTACACCTTC
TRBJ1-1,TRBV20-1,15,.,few,CSARGNRAAATEAFF,TGCAGTGCTAGAGGTAACAGGGCGGCGGCCACTGAAGCTTTCTTT
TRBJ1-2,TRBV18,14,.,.,CASSPVKKGHGYTF,TGTGCCAGCTCACCAGTAAAGAAGGGGCATGGCTACACCTTC
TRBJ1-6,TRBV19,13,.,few,CASSIIENSPLHF,TGTGCCAGTAGTATCATAGAGAATTCACCCCTCCACTTT
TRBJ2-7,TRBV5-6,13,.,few,CASSLDRAYEQYF,TGTGCCAGCAGCTTGGACAGGGCCTACGAGCAGTACTTC
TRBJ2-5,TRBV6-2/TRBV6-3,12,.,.,CASSYVQETQYF,TGTGCCAGCAGTTACGTACAAGAGACCCAGTACTTC
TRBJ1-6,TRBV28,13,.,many,CASSPSYNSPLHF,TGTGCCAGCAGCCCCAGTTATAATTCACCCCTCCACTTT
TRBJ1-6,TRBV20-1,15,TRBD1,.,CSATDPGTANSPLHF,TGCAGTGCTACCGATCCCGGGACAGCTAATTCACCCCTCCACTTT
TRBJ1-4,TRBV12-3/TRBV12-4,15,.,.,CASASRAATNEKLFF,TGTGCCAGTGCGTCCAGGGCCGCAACTAATGAAAAACTGTTTTTT
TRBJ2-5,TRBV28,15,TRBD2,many,CASSLGGRVQETQYF,TGTGCCAGCAGTTTAGGCGGGAGGGTCCAAGAGACCCAGTACTTC
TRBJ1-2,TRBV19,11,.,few,CASSQLGGYTF,TGTGCCAGCAGCCAATTGGGGGGCTACACCTTC
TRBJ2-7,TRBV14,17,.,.,CASSQEVIQDKDYEQYF,TGTGCCAGCAGCCAAGAAGTGATCCAGGACAAGGACTACGAGCAGTACTTC
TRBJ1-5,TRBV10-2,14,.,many,CASSAGRNNQPQHF,TGCGCCAGCAGTGCGGGACGGAACAATCAGCCCCAGCATTTT
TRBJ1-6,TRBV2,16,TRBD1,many,CASVGTGSSYNSPLHF,TGTGCCAGCGTAGGGACAGGGAGCTCCTATAATTCACCCCTCCACTTT